The present TCR beta chain was sequenced within a study of CD4+ T cells in melanoma. Study-wide points: CD8+ T cell, macrophage and B cell function reportedly correlated with neoantigen-specific CD4+ T cells. Neoantigen-specific CD4+ T cells in melanoma reportedly had diverse differentiation states.

Of note for this clone: Its antigen is unknown.

Method: immunoSEQ multiplex PCR; TCRdb's copy keeps in-frame clones and lacks some. Of some 3,600 clones listed, 62% are singletons. The CDR3 covers 16 residues. Germline V gene sequence: CDR1 MDHEN, CDR2 SYDVKM. The V end lost 7 bases, the J end lost 3 bases, and 19 bases lay between the germline ends. The chain has TRBV28 and TRBJ1-5; the D is unclear. This receptor was taken from a human donor with melanoma. Material for sequencing was cells from a culture (not recorded whether cultured in vitro). The CDR3 region is CASTYIARGNNQPQHF. In DNA form, the CDR3 reads TGTGCCAGCACCTATATTGCTCGAGGGAACAATCAGCCCCAGCATTTT. Full variable domain (remainder filled in from reference TRBV28 and TRBJ1-5): DVKVTQSSRYLVKRTGEKVFLECVQDMDHENMFWYRQDPGLGLRLIYFSYDVKMKEKGDIPEGYSVSREKKERFSLILESASTNQTSMYLCASTYIARGNNQPQHFGDGTRLSIL.